These T cell receptor beta chains were read from a single sample in a study of T cell responses to AZD1222 COVID-19 vaccine. This table comes from immunoSEQ multiplex PCR, and its TCRdb copy is limited to in-frame clones, with some not included. The sample yields roughly 100,000 clones, roughly 86% seen once. The material was peripheral blood, obtained on day 0 of AZD1222 vaccination. Source of these receptors: an adult in good health. The CDR3 runs from the conserved cysteine through the conserved F or W. The order of the fields is J gene, V gene, D gene, CDR3 length, clone size, CDR3 protein, CDR3 DNA. The D gene is left open where the match is weak. Clone size appears in some rows only: once, few, many, or a class for an expanded clone.

>TRBJ1-2|TRBV28|TRBD1|14|-
CASRWDRVGYGYTF
TGTGCCAGCAGATGGGACAGGGTCGGCTATGGCTACACCTTC
>TRBJ1-2|TRBV6-5|-|14|-
CASSPRGGLYGYTF
TGTGCCAGCAGCCCCAGGGGAGGGCTCTATGGCTACACCTTC
>TRBJ2-3|TRBV9|TRBD2|17|-
CASSVVVGAGVTDTQYF
TGTGCCAGCAGCGTAGTAGTAGGAGCGGGAGTGACGGATACGCAGTATTTT
>TRBJ2-7|TRBV13|-|11|-
CASSLKHEQYF
TGTGCCAGCAGCTTAAAACACGAGCAGTACTTC
>TRBJ1-4|TRBV5-5|-|14|once
CASSTPATNEKLFF
TGTGCCAGCAGTACACCCGCAACTAATGAAAAACTGTTTTTT
>TRBJ2-2|TRBV6-5|-|13|-
CASSYSGLGELFF
TGTGCCAGCAGTTACTCGGGGCTCGGGGAGCTGTTTTTT
>TRBJ1-1|TRBV19|-|13|few
CASSRGYHTEAFF
TGTGCCAGTAGTAGGGGGTACCACACTGAAGCTTTCTTT
>TRBJ1-1|TRBV18|-|14|-
CASSLRGSNTEAFF
TGTGCCAGCTCGCTCAGGGGCAGTAACACTGAAGCTTTCTTT
>TRBJ2-3|TRBV30|-|13|-
CAWSVARVDTQYF
TGTGCCTGGAGTGTAGCGAGGGTAGATACGCAGTATTTT
>TRBJ1-4|TRBV2|-|14|-
CASTLQPGDEKLFF
TGTGCCAGCACCTTACAGCCTGGAGACGAAAAACTGTTTTTT
>TRBJ2-1|TRBV5-4|TRBD1|15|-
CASSPGQDTYNEQFF
TGTGCCAGCAGCCCCGGACAGGACACCTACAATGAGCAGTTCTTC
>TRBJ2-5|TRBV29-1|-|14|-
CSVELAELGETQYF
TGCAGCGTTGAGCTGGCAGAACTAGGGGAGACCCAGTACTTC
>TRBJ2-2|TRBV11-3|-|17|-
CASSSRAGTSITGELFF
TGTGCCAGCAGCTCCAGGGCCGGGACAAGCATAACCGGGGAGCTGTTTTTT
>TRBJ1-3|TRBV10-3|-|15|-
CAISETHRQGNTIYF
TGTGCCATCAGTGAGACACACCGGCAGGGAAACACCATATATTTT
>TRBJ1-5|TRBV6-2/TRBV6-3|-|14|-
CASSSPGANQPQHF
TGTGCCAGCAGTTCACCAGGGGCTAATCAGCCCCAGCATTTT
>TRBJ2-7|TRBV7-9|-|14|-
CASRADYTSYEQYF
TGTGCCAGCAGAGCCGACTACACCTCCTACGAGCAGTACTTC
>TRBJ1-1|TRBV7-6|-|15|-
CASSLARGAIGEAFF
TGTGCCAGCAGCTTAGCGCGGGGGGCGATAGGTGAAGCTTTCTTT
>TRBJ1-1|TRBV20-1|-|10|-
CSARGSDAFF
TGCAGTGCTAGAGGGTCTGATGCTTTCTTT
>TRBJ2-1|TRBV6-8|TRBD1|19|-
CASSYSGTGPPHDYNEQFF
TGTGCCAGCAGTTATAGTGGGACAGGCCCACCCCACGACTACAATGAGCAGTTCTTC
>TRBJ1-2|TRBV11-2|TRBD1|15|once
CASSLGTGPNYGYTF
TGTGCCAGCAGCCTCGGGACAGGCCCTAACTATGGCTACACCTTC
>TRBJ2-5|TRBV5-1|TRBD2|15|-
CASSSTSGAQETQYF
TGCGCCAGCAGCTCCACTAGCGGGGCACAAGAGACCCAGTACTTC
>TRBJ2-7|TRBV27|-|13|-
CASSHGQSYEQYF
TGTGCCAGCAGTCACGGACAGTCCTACGAGCAGTACTTC
>TRBJ2-5|TRBV7-9|-|14|-
CASSPGHRVETQYF
TGTGCCAGCAGCCCAGGACACAGGGTGGAGACCCAGTACTTC
>TRBJ1-2|TRBV4-3|-|14|-
CASSQDQGFGGYTF
TGCGCCAGCAGCCAAGATCAAGGTTTTGGCGGCTACACCTTC
>TRBJ2-5|TRBV3-1/TRBV3-2|TRBD1|17|-
CASSQEGRGLPQETQYF
TGTGCCAGCAGCCAAGAGGGCAGGGGGCTCCCCCAAGAGACCCAGTACTTC
>TRBJ2-5|TRBV6-5|-|13|-
CASRVTGMETQYF
TGTGCCAGCAGGGTCACAGGGATGGAGACCCAGTACTTC
>TRBJ2-3|TRBV5-1|-|14|-
CASSLPHSTDTQYF
TGCGCCAGCAGCTTGCCACATTCCACAGATACGCAGTATTTT
>TRBJ2-1|TRBV2|TRBD2|18|few
CASSEGLAGGSPYNEQFF
TGTGCCAGCAGTGAAGGACTAGCGGGAGGGTCCCCCTACAATGAGCAGTTCTTC
>TRBJ1-3|TRBV3-1/TRBV3-2|-|16|-
CASSQAGPSSGNTIYF
TGTGCCAGCAGCCAGGCGGGACCGAGCTCTGGAAACACCATATATTTT
>TRBJ2-2|TRBV9|-|16|-
CASSVESSGFPGELFF
TGTGCCAGCAGCGTAGAGAGTAGCGGCTTCCCCGGGGAGCTGTTTTTT
>TRBJ2-7|TRBV7-2|TRBD1|15|-
CASSYQMGQGWEQYF
TGTGCCAGCAGCTACCAAATGGGACAGGGGTGGGAGCAGTACTTC
>TRBJ2-7|TRBV23-1|-|16|-
CASSQYRVDPPSEQYF
TGCGCCAGCAGTCAATACAGGGTCGACCCCCCCTCCGAGCAGTACTTC
>TRBJ1-3|TRBV28|TRBD1|15|-
CASKPDRHSGNTIYF
TGTGCCAGCAAACCGGACAGGCACTCTGGAAACACCATATATTTT